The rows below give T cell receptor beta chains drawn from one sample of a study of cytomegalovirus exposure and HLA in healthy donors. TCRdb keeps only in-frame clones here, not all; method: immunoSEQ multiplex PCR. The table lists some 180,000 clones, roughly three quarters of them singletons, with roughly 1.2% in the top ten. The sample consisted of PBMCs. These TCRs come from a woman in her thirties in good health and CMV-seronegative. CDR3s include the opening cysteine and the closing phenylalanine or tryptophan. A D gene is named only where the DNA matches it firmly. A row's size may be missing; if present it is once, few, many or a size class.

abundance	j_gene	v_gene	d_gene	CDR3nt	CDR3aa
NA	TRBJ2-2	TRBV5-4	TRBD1	TGTGCCAGCAGCTACCCGGGACAGGGGAACACCGGGGAGCTGTTTTTT	CASSYPGQGNTGELFF
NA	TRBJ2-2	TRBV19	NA	TGTGCCAGTAGTATATCCGGGTTCGCAACCGGGGAGCTGTTTTTT	CASSISGFATGELFF
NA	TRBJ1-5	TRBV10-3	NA	TGTGCCATCAGTGTAGGGGTGGATCAGCCCCAGCATTTT	CAISVGVDQPQHF
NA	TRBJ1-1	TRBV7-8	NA	TGTGCCAGCAGCTCTGCAAGGTCGGGGAACACTGAAGCTTTCTTT	CASSSARSGNTEAFF
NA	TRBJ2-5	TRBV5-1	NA	TGCGCCAGCAGCTTGCGGGAAGAGACCCAGTACTTC	CASSLREETQYF
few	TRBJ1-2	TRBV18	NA	TGTGCCAGCTCACCACCGGGCCCATATGGCTACACCTTC	CASSPPGPYGYTF
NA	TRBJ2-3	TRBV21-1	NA	TGTGCCAGCAGCAAACGAGTGACTAGCGGGGGGATAGATACGCAGTATTTT	CASSKRVTSGGIDTQYF
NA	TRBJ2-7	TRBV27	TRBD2	TGTGCCAGCTCCCGGGGACTAGCGGGGGGCCGCTACGAGCAGTACTTC	CASSRGLAGGRYEQYF
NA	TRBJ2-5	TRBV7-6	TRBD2	TGTGCCAGCAGCCTGCCCGGGACTAGCCTAGAGACCCAGTACTTC	CASSLPGTSLETQYF
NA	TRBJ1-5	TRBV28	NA	TGTGCCAGCAGTTTATGGGCAGTGAATAGCAATCAGCCCCAGCATTTT	CASSLWAVNSNQPQHF
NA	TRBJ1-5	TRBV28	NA	TGTGCCAGCTCAGGGGATAGCAATCAGCCCCAGCATTTT	CASSGDSNQPQHF
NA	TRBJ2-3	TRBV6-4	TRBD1	TGTGCCAGCAGCGGACAGGGTGGGGATACGCAGTATTTT	CASSGQGGDTQYF
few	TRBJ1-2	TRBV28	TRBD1	TGTGCCAGCAGTTCGCCGGGACAGGGGGCCGGTGGCTACACCTTC	CASSSPGQGAGGYTF
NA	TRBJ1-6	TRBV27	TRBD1	TGTGCCAGCTCCTTCAGGGGGAATTCACCCCTCCACTTT	CASSFRGNSPLHF
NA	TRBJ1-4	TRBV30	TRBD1	TGTGCCTGGAGTACGGGACAGGGGGCAGCTAATGAAAAACTGTTTTTT	CAWSTGQGAANEKLFF
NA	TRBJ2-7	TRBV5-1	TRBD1	TGCGCCAGCAGCTTCCAAGGGGGCAAGACCTACGAGCAGTACTTC	CASSFQGGKTYEQYF
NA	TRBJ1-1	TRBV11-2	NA	TGTGCCAGCAGCAATTCACAGGGCACTGAAGCTTTCTTT	CASSNSQGTEAFF
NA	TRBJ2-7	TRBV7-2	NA	TGTGCCAGCACCCATGGGGGGTACGAGCAGTACTTC	CASTHGGYEQYF
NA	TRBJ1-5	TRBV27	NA	TGTGCCAGCAGTTCGGGACTATTGCTGGGCAATCAGCCCCAGCATTTT	CASSSGLLLGNQPQHF
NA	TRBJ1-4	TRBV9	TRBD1	TGTGCCAGCAGCGTAACGGGACAGGGGTTGGGACTGTTTTTT	CASSVTGQGLGLFF
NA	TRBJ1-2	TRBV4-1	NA	TGCGCCAGCAGCCGACCGCAGGTCACCTTTAACTATGGCTACACCTTC	CASSRPQVTFNYGYTF
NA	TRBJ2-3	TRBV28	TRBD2	TGTGCCAGCAGTTCGGGACTAGCGGGGGCCGAGCAGTATTTT	CASSSGLAGAEQYF